The source of this TCR beta chain is a study of a mutant IDH1 vaccine in newly diagnosed glioma. Whole-study results and caveats: Immune responses arising from the vaccine appeared in more than 90% of patients.

Concerning this clone itself: Its antigen is unknown.

The V and J ends lost 8 bases and 0 bases respectively, with 8 bases between them. The CDR3 length is 14 residues. Germline V CDR1 and CDR2: MNHNY, SVGAGI (reference sequence). Regarding time point: week 23, last vaccination. Mutant IDH1 20-mer peptide, at 300 ug, made up each vaccine dose, with topical imiquimod. Clones were read by immunoSEQ multiplex PCR, and TCRdb kept only the in-frame ones, dropping some. The data contain about 20,000 clones, roughly 86% of them singletons. The TCR comes from a man aged 25-40 years with glioma. V gene TRBV6-6 combines with J gene TRBJ1-6; D uncertain. Sequences were derived from PBMCs, sampled from a glioma patient whose treatment included an IDH1 peptide vaccine. CDR3: CASWVSSYNSPLHF. CDR3 bases: TGTGCCAGCTGGGTGAGCTCCTATAATTCACCCCTCCACTTT.